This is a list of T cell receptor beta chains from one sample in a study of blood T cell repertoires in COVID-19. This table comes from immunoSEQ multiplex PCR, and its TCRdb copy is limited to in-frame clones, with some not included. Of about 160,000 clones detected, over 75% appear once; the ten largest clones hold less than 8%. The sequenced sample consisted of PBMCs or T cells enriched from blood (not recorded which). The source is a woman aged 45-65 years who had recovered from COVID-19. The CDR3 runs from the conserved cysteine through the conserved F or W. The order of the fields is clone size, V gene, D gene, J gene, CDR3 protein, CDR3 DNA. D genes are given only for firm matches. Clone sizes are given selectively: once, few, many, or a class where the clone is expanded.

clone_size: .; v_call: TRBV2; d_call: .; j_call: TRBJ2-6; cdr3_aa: CASSDAGFGSGANVLTF; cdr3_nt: TGTGCCAGCAGTGACGCAGGCTTCGGCTCTGGGGCCAACGTCCTGACTTTC
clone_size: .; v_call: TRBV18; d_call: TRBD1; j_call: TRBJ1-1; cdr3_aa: CASSQGQGNTEAFF; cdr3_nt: TGTGCCAGCTCACAGGGACAGGGGAACACTGAAGCTTTCTTT
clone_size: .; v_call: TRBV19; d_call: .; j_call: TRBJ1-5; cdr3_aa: CASRVQGSSNQPQHF; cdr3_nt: TGTGCCAGTAGAGTTCAGGGAAGTAGCAATCAGCCCCAGCATTTT
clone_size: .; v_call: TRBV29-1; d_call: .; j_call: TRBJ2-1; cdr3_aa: CSVSDSEQFF; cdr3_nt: TGCAGCGTATCGGACAGTGAGCAGTTCTTC
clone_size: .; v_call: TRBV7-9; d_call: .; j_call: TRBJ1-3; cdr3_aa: CASSLGLEPNTIYF; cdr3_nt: TGTGCCAGCAGCTTGGGGCTCGAACCTAACACCATATATTTT
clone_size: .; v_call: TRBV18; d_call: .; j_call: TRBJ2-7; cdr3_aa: CASSPRNGHSYEQYF; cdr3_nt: TGTGCCAGCTCACCACGTAACGGACACTCCTACGAGCAGTACTTC
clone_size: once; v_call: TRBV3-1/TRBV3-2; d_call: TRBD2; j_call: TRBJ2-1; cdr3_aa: CASSQGSGSQFF; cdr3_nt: TGTGCCAGCAGCCAAGGTAGCGGGTCGCAGTTCTTC
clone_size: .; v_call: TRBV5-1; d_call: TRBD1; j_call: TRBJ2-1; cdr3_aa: CASSYTGGLNEQFF; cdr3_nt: TGCGCCAGCAGCTACACAGGGGGCCTCAATGAGCAGTTCTTC
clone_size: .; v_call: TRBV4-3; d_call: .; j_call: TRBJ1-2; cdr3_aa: CASSQTGGGYTF; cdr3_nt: TGCGCCAGCAGCCAGACGGGTGGTGGCTACACCTTC
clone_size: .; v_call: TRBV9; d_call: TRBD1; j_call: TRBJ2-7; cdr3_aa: CASSATGGGAYEQYF; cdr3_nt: TGTGCCAGCAGCGCCACAGGGGGTGGGGCCTACGAGCAGTACTTC
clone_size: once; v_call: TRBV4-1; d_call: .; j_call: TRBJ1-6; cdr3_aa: CASSQVPLPPLHF; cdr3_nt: TGCGCCAGCAGCCAAGTCCCCCTCCCACCCCTCCACTTT
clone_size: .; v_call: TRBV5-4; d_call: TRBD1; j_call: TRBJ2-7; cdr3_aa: CASSPGQGKTHEQYF; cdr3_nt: TGTGCCAGCAGCCCGGGACAGGGGAAGACGCACGAGCAGTACTTC
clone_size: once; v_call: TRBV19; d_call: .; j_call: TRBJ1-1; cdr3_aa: CATRDGGNTEAFF; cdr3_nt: TGTGCCACCCGGGACGGGGGGAACACTGAAGCTTTCTTT
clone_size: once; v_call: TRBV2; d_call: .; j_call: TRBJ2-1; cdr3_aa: CASSGRDFGNEQFF; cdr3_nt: .
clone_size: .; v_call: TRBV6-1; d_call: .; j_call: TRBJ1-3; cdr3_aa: CASSEGERGSGNTIYF; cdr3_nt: TGTGCCAGCAGTGAAGGAGAGCGGGGCTCTGGAAACACCATATATTTT
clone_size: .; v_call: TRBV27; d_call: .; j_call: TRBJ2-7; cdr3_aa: CASKVAGPTYEQYF; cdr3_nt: TGTGCCAGCAAGGTGGCGGGCCCTACCTACGAGCAGTACTTC
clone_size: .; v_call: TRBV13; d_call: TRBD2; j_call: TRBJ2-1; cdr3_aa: CASSLAVPGLDEDNEQFF; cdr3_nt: TGTGCCAGCAGCTTAGCGGTCCCGGGACTAGACGAAGACAATGAGCAGTTCTTC